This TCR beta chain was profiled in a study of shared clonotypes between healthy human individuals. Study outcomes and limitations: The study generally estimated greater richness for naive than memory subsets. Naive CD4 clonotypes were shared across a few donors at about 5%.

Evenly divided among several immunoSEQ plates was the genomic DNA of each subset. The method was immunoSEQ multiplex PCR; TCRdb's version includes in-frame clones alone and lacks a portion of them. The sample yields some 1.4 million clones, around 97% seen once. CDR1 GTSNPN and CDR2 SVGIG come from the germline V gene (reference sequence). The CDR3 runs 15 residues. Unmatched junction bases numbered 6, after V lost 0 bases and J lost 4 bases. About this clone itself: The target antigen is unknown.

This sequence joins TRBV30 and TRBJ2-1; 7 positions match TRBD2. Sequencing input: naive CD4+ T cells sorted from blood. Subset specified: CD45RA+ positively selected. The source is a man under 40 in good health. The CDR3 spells CAWSVPTSAYNEQFF. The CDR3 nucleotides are TGTGCCTGGAGTGTCCCCACTAGCGCATACAATGAGCAGTTCTTC.